Here is one T cell receptor (beta chain) with its context. Its antigen remains unknown. This entry is derived from a study of shared clonotypes between healthy human individuals. As for the study in general: The donors, a couple of women and a few men, were aged 18 to 49. Study-wide results and caveats: Having only a few donors restricted how much genetic and exposure-history diversity was captured. Estimated clonotype richness was generally higher in naive than memory subsets.

Repertoires were generated with immunoSEQ multiplex PCR, while TCRdb's copy carries only in-frame clones and drops some. Seen here are around 1.5 million clones, around 98% observed once, and the top ten hold about 0.45%. The receptor was isolated from a man under 40 in good health. Sequencing was performed on naive CD4+ T cells sorted from blood. The sample's subset: CD45RA+ positively selected.

The chain's CDR3 is CASSLGLAMNEQFF. The DNA of the CDR3 is TGCGCCAGCAGCCTAGGACTAGCAATGAATGAGCAGTTCTTC. This chain links TRBV4-1 with TRBJ2-1; 8 bases align to TRBD2. Germline-derived CDR1 and CDR2 are MGHRA and YSYEKL. The CDR3 extends over 14 amino acids. V shed 4 bases, J shed 7 bases, and the junction held 6 bases outside the gene matches.